The rows below give T cell receptor beta chains drawn from one sample of a study of T cell repertoires in cytomegalovirus infection. TCRdb fed the reads into MiXCR, producing one record per CDR3 protein. The sample lists approximately 130,000 distinct CDR3 sequences, approximately 9.2% seen once, with roughly 9.1% in the top ten. Specimen: PBMCs. These receptors all come from a human donor in good health (CMV status not recorded). Some clones in this sample may be carry-over from other donors' samples. The CDR3 runs from the conserved cysteine through the conserved F or W. Each record gives: D gene, clone size, J gene, V gene, CDR3 length, CDR3 DNA, CDR3 protein. D genes are given only for firm matches. Clone sizes are given selectively: once, few, many, or a class where the clone is expanded.

TRBD1,.,TRBJ1-1,TRBV29-1,14,TGCAGCGCTGCCCCGACAGGGGAGGTAGGTGAAGCTTTCTTT,CSAAPTGEVGEAFF
.,few,TRBJ1-4,TRBV19,13,TGTGCCAGTAATTACAGGATAAATGAAAAACTGTTTTTT,CASNYRINEKLFF
.,many,TRBJ2-2,TRBV6-5,15,TGTGCCAGCAGTACGGGACAACGTAACACCGGGGAGCTGTTTTTT,CASSTGQRNTGELFF
.,many,TRBJ2-7,TRBV29-1,11,TGCAGCGCCGTGATCTCCTACGAGCAGTACTTC,CSAVISYEQYF
TRBD2,many,TRBJ2-1,TRBV5-1,18,TGCGCCAGCAGCTTCTTCCCGGCTAGCGGGGACCTCTACAATGAGCAGTTCTTC,CASSFFPASGDLYNEQFF
.,many,TRBJ2-7,TRBV7-2,15,TGTGCCAGCAGCTTACGCGGCGGGGCTTCCTACGAGCAGTACTTC,CASSLRGGASYEQYF
.,many,TRBJ1-4,TRBV7-2,15,TGTGCCAGCAGGCCCTGGACGGATACTAATGAAAAACTGTTTTTT,CASRPWTDTNEKLFF
.,few,TRBJ2-7,TRBV19,14,TGTGCCAGTAGTATTGGTCAAGGGGGCTACGAGCAGTACTTC,CASSIGQGGYEQYF
TRBD2,many,TRBJ2-5,TRBV11-2,16,TGTGCCAGCAGCGGCCGACTAGCGGGGGTCCAAGGAACCCAGTACTTC,CASSGRLAGVQGTQYF
TRBD1,few,TRBJ1-4,TRBV4-1,18,TGCGCCAGCAGCCAAGACCGGACAGGGTTGTCAACTAATGAAAAACTGTTTTTT,CASSQDRTGLSTNEKLFF
.,many,TRBJ1-5,TRBV7-8,17,TGTGCCAGCAGCTTACATCAGGGGTCGGGCGCTGGGCAGCCCCAGCATTTT,CASSLHQGSGAGQPQHF
.,few,TRBJ1-5,TRBV6-6,13,TGTGCCAGCAGTTACTCGACCATGCACCCCCAGCATTTT,CASSYSTMHPQHF
TRBD1,.,TRBJ2-7,TRBV2,13,TGTGCCAGCAGCCCCGGGACAGGGCTCGAGCAGTACTTC,CASSPGTGLEQYF
.,many,TRBJ2-5,TRBV5-1,14,TGCGCCAGCAGCCCGTTCGGGGATTCAGAGACCCAGTACTTC,CASSPFGDSETQYF
TRBD2,many,TRBJ2-3,TRBV7-8,19,TGTGCCAGCAGCTTAGTTGGTGGACTAGCGGGGACTAGCACAGATACGCAGTATTTT,CASSLVGGLAGTSTDTQYF
.,.,TRBJ2-3,TRBV4-1,17,TGCGCCAGCAGCCAAGATGGTGGGGGGGCGTTAACAGATACGCAGTATTTT,CASSQDGGGALTDTQYF
TRBD2,many,TRBJ2-1,TRBV7-9,15,TGTGCCAGCAGCTTCGGCGGGGGGTCCTACAATGAGCAGTTCTTC,CASSFGGGSYNEQFF
.,many,TRBJ2-1,TRBV12-3/TRBV12-4,15,TGTGCCAGCAGTTTATTTGCGGGGAGCTACAATGAGCAGTTCTTC,CASSLFAGSYNEQFF
.,.,TRBJ1-5,TRBV18,15,TGTGCCAGCTCACTCATCGGGGGGGCTCAGGAACCCCAGCATTTT,CASSLIGGAQEPQHF
.,.,TRBJ2-2,TRBV12-3/TRBV12-4,16,TGTGCCAGCAGTTCCCGACAGATCGCGAACACCGGGGAGCTGTTTTTT,CASSSRQIANTGELFF
TRBD2,many,TRBJ2-1,TRBV6-1,16,TGTGCCAGCAGTAAGAGAGGTAGCGGGGGGGACAATGAGCAGTTCTTC,CASSKRGSGGDNEQFF
.,few,TRBJ1-1,TRBV7-2,13,TGTGCCAGCAGCTTAGAAACTAGGGGGGAAGCTTTCTTT,CASSLETRGEAFF
.,.,TRBJ1-1,TRBV4-1,14,TGCGCCAGCAGCCATAGGACAGTTAACACTGAAGCTTTCTTT,CASSHRTVNTEAFF
.,many,TRBJ1-6,TRBV4-1,13,TGCGCCAGCAGCCAAGTACCGTCCTCACCCCTCCACTTT,CASSQVPSSPLHF
.,many,TRBJ1-5,TRBV12-3/TRBV12-4,13,TGTGCCAGCAACCGGGGAGGTGGTCAGCCCCAGCATTTT,CASNRGGGQPQHF
.,few,TRBJ1-1,TRBV7-2,16,TGTGCCAGCAGTGCTGTCCCCGGGGCCGTGAACACTGAAGCTTTCTTT,CASSAVPGAVNTEAFF
TRBD1,.,TRBJ2-6,TRBV6-6,17,TGTGCCAGCAGTACAAACACAGGGGCGCCTGGGGCCACCGTCCTGACTTTC,CASSTNTGAPGATVLTF
.,once,TRBJ1-5,TRBV5-1,14,TGCGCCAGCAGCTTGGAGGGGGGAGAGCAGCCCCAGCATTTT,CASSLEGGEQPQHF
.,.,TRBJ1-6,TRBV12-3/TRBV12-4,15,TGTGCCAGCAGTTTAGCGTCAGGGTTCTATTCACCCCTCCACTTT,CASSLASGFYSPLHF
.,.,TRBJ2-2,TRBV11-3,16,TGTGCCAGCAGACAGAGTCGGGGGGCAAGAACCGGGGAGCTTTTTTTT,CASRQSRGARTGELFF
.,many,TRBJ2-3,TRBV7-2,14,TGTGCCAGCAGCTTACTTAGGGACCCAGATACGCAGTATTTT,CASSLLRDPDTQYF
.,many,TRBJ1-6,TRBV6-5,15,TGTGCCAGCAGTTACCCCTCACTTGACAGATCACCCCTCCACTTT,CASSYPSLDRSPLHF
TRBD2,.,TRBJ2-1,TRBV7-8,15,TGTGCCAGCAGAAACGTAGCGGGCCCCTACAATGAGCAGTTCTTC,CASRNVAGPYNEQFF
.,many,TRBJ1-1,TRBV7-9,14,TGTGCCAGCAGCTCCGACACCGGGCCCCGGCAGGCTTTCTTT,CASSSDTGPRQAFF
.,many,TRBJ2-6,TRBV7-2,18,TGTGCCAGCAGCCCGGGTCTACTCCACCCCCCTGGGGCCAACGTCCTGACTTTC,CASSPGLLHPPGANVLTF
.,.,TRBJ2-6,TRBV19,16,TGTGCCAGTAGTCTAAATGAGAACTCTGGGGCCAACGTCCTGACTTTC,CASSLNENSGANVLTF
.,many,TRBJ2-6,TRBV19,15,TGTGCCAGCGGGGCTACTCCCTCTGGGGCCAACGTCCTGACTTTC,CASGATPSGANVLTF
TRBD1,many,TRBJ2-1,TRBV29-1,15,TGCAGCGTCCAACCTCCGGGACAGCTCTACAATGAGCAGTTCTTC,CSVQPPGQLYNEQFF
TRBD2,many,TRBJ2-2,TRBV7-3,16,TGTGCCAGCAGCCAAGAGACTAGCGTGAACACCGGGGAGCTGTTTTTT,CASSQETSVNTGELFF
.,many,TRBJ2-4,TRBV19,14,TGTGCCAGTTCGGACTTACTAGCCAAAAACATTCAGTACTTC,CASSDLLAKNIQYF